Reported below is one TCR beta chain. This clonotype was found many times. There is no known antigen for this receptor. Germline and junction disagree at one end, which may indicate a read error. The CDR3, cysteine through phenylalanine, is 11 amino acids long. Of the read, only the CDR3 DNA is kept; its 33 bases are in frame from base 1. According to the germline V gene, CDR1 reads SGHRS and CDR2 reads YFSETQ. Patients with ophthalmopathy had moderately to severely active disease, with a Clinical Activity Score of 3 or more, a NOSPECS grade of 4 or more, and a disease duration of less than 3 months. Patients with other autoimmune diseases, uncontrolled infections, pregnancy or lactation were excluded from the study. Clinical symptoms, serum thyroxine, TRAb, thyroid ultrasound and orbital computed tomography were used for diagnosis. Using Ficoll-Paque density gradient centrifugation, PBMCs were isolated from approximately 11 ml of fresh peripheral blood. Total RNA was extracted using Trizol reagent, and RNA quality was checked on an Agilent 2100 Bioanalyzer.

These data belong to a study of Graves' ophthalmopathy and Graves' hyperthyroidism listed by TCRdb under 2018. Notes on the research overall: Peripheral blood was collected before any treatment was given, at the time of initial diagnosis. The study used TCR beta repertoire signatures to distinguish Graves' ophthalmopathy from Graves' hyperthyroidism and to predict progression to ophthalmopathy. In total, approximately 130 blood samples were TCR-sequenced: some 40 ophthalmopathy, about 75 hyperthyroidism and roughly 17 hyperthyroidism-to-ophthalmopathy patients. A discovery set of 100 patients (43 ophthalmopathy, 55 to 65 stable hyperthyroidism) was enrolled to explore V-J signatures distinguishing ophthalmopathy from hyperthyroidism. For independent validation, a separate cohort was made up of fewer than 20 hyperthyroidism patients plus 17 patients who later progressed from hyperthyroidism to ophthalmopathy. In roughly six hyperthyroidism patients, T-cell repertoires of thyroid tissue and blood were compared. Following sample collection, hyperthyroidism patients were given methimazole at a starting dose of 30 mg daily, and ophthalmopathy patients were given high-dose intravenous methylprednisolone. Overall results and qualifications from the work: In cross-validation, the 13-signature model distinguished ophthalmopathy from stable hyperthyroidism with nearly 90% sensitivity and about 81% specificity, and in the test set the corresponding values were approximately 80% and 75%. In validation, the model predicted ophthalmopathy progression with 55% to 71% sensitivity and 72.22% specificity; some 13 predicted patients were CT-confirmed with GO in a median of 6.5 months. Most of the expanded thyroid clonotypes with a frequency above 0.001 were also detected in blood, and it was suggested that the thyroid immune response may be reflected by blood repertoires. Sample size was not predetermined statistically, and investigators were not blinded to group allocation.

For repertoire sequencing, TCR beta CDR3 regions were amplified from RNA transcripts. HTBI primers and the Qiagen OneStep RT-PCR kit were used in a first-round RT-PCR, which was followed by a second-round multiplex PCR, size selection and purification. Libraries were sequenced on an Illumina HiSeq2000 using paired-end 100 bp reads. The original pipeline was this. Reads were processed with SOAPnuke, discarding reads with adapters, uncalled bases, mean Phred below 15, or no exact constant-primer or identifier match. High-quality paired reads were merged with COPE v1.2.5. Unique nucleotide sequences were defined as clonotypes and aligned to IMGT TRB V, D and J references using MiTCR v1.1. The analysis was limited to V-J combinations with a frequency above 0.0001, which together covered more than 98% of repertoires. A TCR clonal expansion and chaos score per V-J combination was defined as the ratio of F50 clonal expansion to chaos observed in the TCRdist matrix. Welch's t-statistics and random forest were used to reduce features to more than ten V-J combinations, which were fed into a naive Bayes classifier. The similarity between thyroid and blood repertoires was quantified using the Morisita-Horn index. Through fastp at Q25 and MiXCR, TCRdb rebuilt clones from the public reads, retaining in-frame beta chains. Each entry is one CDR3 protein sequence, shown with its most common DNA and genes. TCRdb, rather than the study authors, made the V and J calls. The sample yields about 640,000 distinct CDR3 sequences; roughly two fifths were counted once. 3% to 4% of the sample comes from the top ten.

The sequenced material came from peripheral blood. The receptor comes from an adult man with Graves' ophthalmopathy. Recombination connected TRBV5-1 to TRBJ1-2; 9 central nucleotides agree with TRBD1. CDR3 protein: CASSSGQGQLF. The sequenced DNA is TGCGCCAGCAGCTCGGGACAGGGCCAACTCTTC.